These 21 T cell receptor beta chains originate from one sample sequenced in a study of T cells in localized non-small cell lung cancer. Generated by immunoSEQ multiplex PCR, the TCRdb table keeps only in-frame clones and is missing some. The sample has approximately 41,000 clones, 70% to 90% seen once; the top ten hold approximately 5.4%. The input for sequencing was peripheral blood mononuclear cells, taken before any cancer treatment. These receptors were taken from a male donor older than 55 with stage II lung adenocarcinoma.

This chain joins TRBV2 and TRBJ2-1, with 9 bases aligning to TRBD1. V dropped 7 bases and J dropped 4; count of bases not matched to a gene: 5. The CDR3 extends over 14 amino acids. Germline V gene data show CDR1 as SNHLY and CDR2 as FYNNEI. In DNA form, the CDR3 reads TGTGCCAGCACCGGGACAGGGATATACAATGAGCAGTTCTTC. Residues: CASTGTGIYNEQFF.

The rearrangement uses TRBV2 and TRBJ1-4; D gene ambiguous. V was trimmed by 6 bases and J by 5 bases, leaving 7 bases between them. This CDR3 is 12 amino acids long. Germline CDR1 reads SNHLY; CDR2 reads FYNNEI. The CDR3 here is CASRAENEKLFF. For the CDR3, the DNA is TGTGCCAGCAGGGCAGAAAATGAAAAACTGTTTTTT.

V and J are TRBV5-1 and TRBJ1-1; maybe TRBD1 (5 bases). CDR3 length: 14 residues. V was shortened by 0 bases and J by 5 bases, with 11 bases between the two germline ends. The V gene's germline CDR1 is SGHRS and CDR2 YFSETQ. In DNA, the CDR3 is TGCGCCAGCAGCTTGGACCTGACAGAAACTGAAGCTTTCTTT. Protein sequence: CASSLDLTETEAFF.

The CDR3 DNA follows: TGTGCCAGTCAGGGCCGTTCTTATCGGGGCAATCAGCCCCAGCATTTT. Translation: CASQGRSYRGNQPQHF. The V call is TRBV19, the J call TRBJ1-5; maybe TRBD1 (5 bases). The CDR3 contains 16 residues. Germline lookup yields CDR1 LNHDA and CDR2 SQIVND (reference sequence). The germline V and J ends were trimmed by 8 bases and 2 bases, with 19 bases remaining between them.

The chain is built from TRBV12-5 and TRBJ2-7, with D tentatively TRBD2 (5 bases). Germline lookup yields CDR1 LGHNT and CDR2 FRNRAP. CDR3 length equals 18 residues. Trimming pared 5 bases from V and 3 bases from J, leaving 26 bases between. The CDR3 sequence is CASGPRVGGPGRLYEQYF. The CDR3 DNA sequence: TGTGCTAGTGGTCCCCGTGTGGGCGGGCCGGGAAGGCTCTACGAGCAGTACTTC. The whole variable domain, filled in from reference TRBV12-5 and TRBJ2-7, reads DARVTQTPRHKVTEMGQEVTMRCQPILGHNTVFWYRQTMMQGLELLAYFRNRAPLDDSGMPKDRFSAEMPDATLATLKIQPSEPRDSAVYFCASGPRVGGPGRLYEQYFGPGTRLTVT.

In nucleotides, the CDR3 is TGTGCCTGGAGTGTAATTGGTTACGAGCAGTACTTC. It is translated as CAWSVIGYEQYF. The chain is built from TRBV30 and TRBJ2-7; D remains ambiguous. V shed 0 bases and J shed 4 bases, with 7 bases lying between them. This CDR3 is built from 12 residues. Germline V gene data show CDR1 as GTSNPN and CDR2 as SVGIG (reference sequence).

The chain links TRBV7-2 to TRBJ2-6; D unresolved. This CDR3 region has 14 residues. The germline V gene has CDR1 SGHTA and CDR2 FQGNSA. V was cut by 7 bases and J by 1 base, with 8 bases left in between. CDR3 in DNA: TGTGCCAGCACCGTTCGGTCTGGGGCCAACGTCCTGACTTTC. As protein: CASTVRSGANVLTF.

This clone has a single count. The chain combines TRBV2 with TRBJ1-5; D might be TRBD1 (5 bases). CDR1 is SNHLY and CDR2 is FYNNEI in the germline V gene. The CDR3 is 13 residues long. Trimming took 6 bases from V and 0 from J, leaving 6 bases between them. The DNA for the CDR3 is TGTGCCAGCAGGGGGGATAGCAATCAGCCCCAGCATTTT. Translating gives CASRGDSNQPQHF.

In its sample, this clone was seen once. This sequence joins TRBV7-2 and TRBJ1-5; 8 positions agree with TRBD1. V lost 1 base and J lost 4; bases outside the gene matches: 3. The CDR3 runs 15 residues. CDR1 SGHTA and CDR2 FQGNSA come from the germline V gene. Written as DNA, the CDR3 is TGTGCCAGCAGCTTAGTACAGGGGGATAATCAGCCCCAGCATTTT. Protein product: CASSLVQGDNQPQHF.

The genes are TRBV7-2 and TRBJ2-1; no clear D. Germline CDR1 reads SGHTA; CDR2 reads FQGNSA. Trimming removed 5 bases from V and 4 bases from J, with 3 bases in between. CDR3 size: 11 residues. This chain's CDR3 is CASSNYNEQFF. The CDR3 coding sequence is TGTGCCAGCAGCAATTACAATGAGCAGTTCTTC.

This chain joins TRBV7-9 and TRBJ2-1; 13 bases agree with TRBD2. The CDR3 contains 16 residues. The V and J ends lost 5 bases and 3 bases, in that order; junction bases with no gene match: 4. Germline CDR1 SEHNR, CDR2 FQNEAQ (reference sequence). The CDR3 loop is CASSEGTSGIYNEQFF. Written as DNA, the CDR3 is TGTGCCAGCAGCGAGGGGACTAGCGGGATCTACAATGAGCAGTTCTTC.

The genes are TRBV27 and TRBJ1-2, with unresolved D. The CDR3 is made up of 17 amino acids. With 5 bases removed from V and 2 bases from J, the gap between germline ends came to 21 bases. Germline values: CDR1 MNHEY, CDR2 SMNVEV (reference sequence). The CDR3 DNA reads TGTGCCAGCAGTATCTCTACTCCGGGGAGTTGGAACTATGGCTACACCTTC. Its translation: CASSISTPGSWNYGYTF.

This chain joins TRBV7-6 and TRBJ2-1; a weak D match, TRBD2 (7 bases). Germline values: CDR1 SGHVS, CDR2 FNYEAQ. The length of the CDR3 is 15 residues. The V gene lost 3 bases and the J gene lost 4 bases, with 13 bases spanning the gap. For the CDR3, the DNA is TGTGCCAGCAGCTTCTCTAGCGGACAGTACAATGAGCAGTTCTTC. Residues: CASSFSSGQYNEQFF. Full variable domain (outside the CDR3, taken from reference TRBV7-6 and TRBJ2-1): GAGVSQSPRYKVTKRGQDVALRCDPISGHVSLYWYRQALGQGPEFLTYFNYEAQQDKSGLPNDRFSAERPEGSISTLTIQRTEQRDSAMYRCASSFSSGQYNEQFFGPGTRLTVL.

The CDR3 DNA is TGTGCCAGCAGATTGCAGGGGGCCGTGGTGCAGCCCCAGCATTTT. Its protein is CASRLQGAVVQPQHF. The genes are TRBV28 and TRBJ1-5, with TRBD1 matching over 8 bases. The germline CDR1 and CDR2 sequences are MDHEN and SYDVKM. Losses at the gene ends were 6 bases for V and 7 bases for J; bases not matched to a gene: 11. The CDR3 loop spans 15 amino acids.

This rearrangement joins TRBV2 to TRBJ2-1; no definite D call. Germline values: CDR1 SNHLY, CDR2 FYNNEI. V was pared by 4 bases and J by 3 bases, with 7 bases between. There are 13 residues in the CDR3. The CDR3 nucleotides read TGTGCCAGCAGTGTGATGGGCTACAATGAGCAGTTCTTC. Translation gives CASSVMGYNEQFF.

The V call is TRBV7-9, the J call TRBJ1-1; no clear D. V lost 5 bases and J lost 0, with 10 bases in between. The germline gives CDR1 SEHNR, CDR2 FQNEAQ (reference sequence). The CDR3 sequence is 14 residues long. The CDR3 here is CASSPRTVNTEAFF. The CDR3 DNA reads TGTGCCAGCAGCCCACGGACGGTGAACACTGAAGCTTTCTTT.

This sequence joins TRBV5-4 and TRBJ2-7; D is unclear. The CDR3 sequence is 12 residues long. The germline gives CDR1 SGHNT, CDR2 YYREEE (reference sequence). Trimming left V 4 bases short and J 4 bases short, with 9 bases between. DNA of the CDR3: TGTGCCAGCAGCAATCAGGATTACGAGCAGTACTTC. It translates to CASSNQDYEQYF.

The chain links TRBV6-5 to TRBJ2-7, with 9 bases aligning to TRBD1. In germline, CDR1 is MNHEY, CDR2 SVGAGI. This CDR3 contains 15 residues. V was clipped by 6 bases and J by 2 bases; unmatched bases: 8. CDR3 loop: CASRKAGTGPYEQYF. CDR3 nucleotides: TGTGCCAGCAGAAAAGCCGGGACAGGGCCCTACGAGCAGTACTTC.

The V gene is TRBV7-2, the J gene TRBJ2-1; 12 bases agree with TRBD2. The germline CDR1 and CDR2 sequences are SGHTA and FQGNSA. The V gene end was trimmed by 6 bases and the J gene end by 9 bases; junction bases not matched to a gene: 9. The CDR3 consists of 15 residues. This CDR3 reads CASRKTSGSFSEQFF. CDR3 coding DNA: TGTGCCAGCAGGAAGACTAGCGGGAGTTTTAGTGAGCAGTTCTTC.

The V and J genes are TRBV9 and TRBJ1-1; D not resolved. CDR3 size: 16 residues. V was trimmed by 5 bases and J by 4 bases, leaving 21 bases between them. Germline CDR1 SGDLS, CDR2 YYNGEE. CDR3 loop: CASSENGERPVTEAFF. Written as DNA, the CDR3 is TGTGCCAGCAGTGAAAACGGGGAGCGACCTGTCACTGAAGCTTTCTTT.

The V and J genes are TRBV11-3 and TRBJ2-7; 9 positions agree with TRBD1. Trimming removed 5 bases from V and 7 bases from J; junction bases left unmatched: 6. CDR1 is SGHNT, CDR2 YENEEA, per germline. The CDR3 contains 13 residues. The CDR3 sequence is CASSRTGAGEQYF. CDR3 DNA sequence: TGTGCCAGCAGCCGGACAGGGGCAGGGGAGCAGTACTTC.